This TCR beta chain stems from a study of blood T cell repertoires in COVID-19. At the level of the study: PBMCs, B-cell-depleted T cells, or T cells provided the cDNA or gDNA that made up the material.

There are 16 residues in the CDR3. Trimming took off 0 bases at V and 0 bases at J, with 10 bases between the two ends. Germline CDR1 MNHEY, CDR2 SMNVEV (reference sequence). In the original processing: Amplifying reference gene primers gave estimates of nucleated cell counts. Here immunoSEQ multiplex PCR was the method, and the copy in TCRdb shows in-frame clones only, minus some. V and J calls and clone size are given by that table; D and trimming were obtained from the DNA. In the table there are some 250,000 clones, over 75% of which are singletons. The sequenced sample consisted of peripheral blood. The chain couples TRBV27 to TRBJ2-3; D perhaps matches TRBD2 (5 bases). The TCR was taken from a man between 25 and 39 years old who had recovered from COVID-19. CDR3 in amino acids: CASSLSRAPSTDTQYF. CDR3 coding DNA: TGTGCCAGCAGTTTATCGAGGGCACCTAGCACAGATACGCAGTATTTT.